The entry below gives a single TCR beta chain sequence along with its context. As yet, its antigen is unknown. CDR3 length equals 16 residues. Germline V gives CDR1 SNHLY, CDR2 FYNNEI. Trimming pared 5 bases from V and 7 bases from J, leaving 20 bases between. This sample was included in a study of T cells after posttransplantation cyclophosphamide. The repertoire was sequenced with immunoSEQ multiplex PCR; TCRdb's copy has only in-frame clones and lacks some. The profile covers about 6,700 clones, with about 80% appearing a single time and 20% taken by the ten largest. Study observations and caveats: Later blood repertoires were often dominated by clones from the donor CD8+ memory compartment. Tissue-infiltrating T cells from skin or gut overlapped little with blood T cells. Recipient CMV seropositivity and CMV reactivation strongly tracked TRB clonality.

Busulfan-fludarabine conditioning, marrow transplant, and cyclophosphamide on days +3 and +4 were administered. The V gene is TRBV2, the J gene TRBJ2-2, with D perhaps matching TRBD2 (5 bases). This specimen was PBMCs, taken after allogeneic stem cell transplant with posttransplant cyclophosphamide. This receptor was identified in a female patient between 50 and 60 years old who received an allogeneic stem cell transplant from a related donor, was CMV-positive, and had no GVHD. A share of the T cells may be of graft donor origin. The CDR3 is CASSRDGEVSGGELFF. The CDR3 region has the DNA TGTGCCAGCAGTCGGGATGGGGAAGTATCCGGCGGGGAGCTGTTTTTT.